This T cell receptor beta chain was sequenced for a study of CD8+ T cells in alopecia areata. Following RNA extraction, reverse transcription yielded cDNA that acted as the sequencing template. Assay used: immunoSEQ multiplex PCR; TCRdb lists only in-frame clones, some missing. The sample records about 76,000 clones, 29% being singletons. Treatment in this sample: oral pan-JAK inhibitor, 5-10 mg twice daily. The origin of this receptor is a human donor with alopecia areata. Sequenced here: CD8+ T cells sorted from blood, sampled at week 4, from a patient treated with tofacitinib.

CDR3 sequence reads: CSVDLGMDTGELFF. CDR3 in DNA: TGCAGCGTTGATTTGGGGATGGATACCGGGGAGCTGTTTTTT. The chain recombines TRBV29-1 with TRBJ2-2, with D uncertain. The V end lost 3 bases, the J end lost 5 bases, and 13 bases lay between the germline ends. CDR1 and CDR2 (germline): SQVTM, ANQGSEA. The CDR3 runs to 14 residues.